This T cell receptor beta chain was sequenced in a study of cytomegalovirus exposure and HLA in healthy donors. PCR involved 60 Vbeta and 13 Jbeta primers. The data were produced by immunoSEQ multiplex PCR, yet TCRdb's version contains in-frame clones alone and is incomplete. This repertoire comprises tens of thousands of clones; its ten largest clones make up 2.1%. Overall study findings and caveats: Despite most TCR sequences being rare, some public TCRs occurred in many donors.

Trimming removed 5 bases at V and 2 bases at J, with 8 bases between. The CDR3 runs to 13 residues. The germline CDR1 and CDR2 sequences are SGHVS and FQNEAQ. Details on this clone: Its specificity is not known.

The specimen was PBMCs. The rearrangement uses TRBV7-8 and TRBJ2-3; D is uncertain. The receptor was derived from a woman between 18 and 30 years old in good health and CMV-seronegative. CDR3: CASSQVHTDTQYF. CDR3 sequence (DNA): TGTGCCAGCAGCCAAGTACACACAGATACGCAGTATTTT.